This T cell receptor (beta chain) is drawn from a study of blood T cell repertoires in COVID-19. This clone was detected ten times or more. TCRdb keeps only in-frame clones here, not all; method: immunoSEQ multiplex PCR. Seen here are about 180,000 clones, about 84% observed once, and the top ten hold around a sixth. The CDR3 loop spans 14 amino acids. The germline V and J ends were trimmed by 2 bases and 8 bases, with 13 bases remaining between them. CDR1 and CDR2 (germline): MNHEY, SMNVEV (reference sequence). The chain is built from TRBV27 and TRBJ2-1, with no clear D. The sequenced sample consisted of peripheral blood. This TCR was recovered from a person aged 70 to 85 with COVID-19, enrolled during active disease. The chain's CDR3 is CASSLISRIDEQFF. CDR3 DNA sequence: TGTGCCAGCAGTTTAATTTCTAGGATAGATGAGCAGTTCTTC.